This T cell receptor (beta chain) was documented in a study of T cells in women clearing cervical HPV infection. TCR beta CDR3 amplified by multiplex PCR from approximately 1,100 ng genomic DNA. Profiling relied on immunoSEQ multiplex PCR, and the TCRdb table lists in-frame clones only, not all of them. The sample holds tens of thousands of clones. Trimming removed 6 bases from V and 2 bases from J; junction bases left unmatched: 1. In germline, CDR1 is SNHLY, CDR2 FYNNEI. CDR3 length: 13 amino acids. A remark on this clone: The observed sequence ends 3 residues before the CDR3 terminus, with the missing tail filled in from the germline J gene.

The gene calls are TRBV2 and TRBJ2-3; TRBD1 agrees at 8 bases. The sequence was obtained from a woman aged 18 to 75 with a cervical HPV16 infection that either progressed to CIN3+ or cleared (not recorded which). The specimen was blood buffy coat. CDR3 sequence reads: CASSRGPTDTQYF. CDR3 DNA (partial): TGTGCCAGCAGCAGGGGGCCCACAGATACG.